The 23 T cell receptor beta chains below were found in one sample sequenced in a study of blood T cell repertoires in COVID-19. TCRdb's copy holds only in-frame clones and misses some; the assay was immunoSEQ multiplex PCR. The top ten hold around 1.1% of the sample, which has roughly 400,000 clones, around 89% seen once. Sequencing was performed on PBMCs or T cells enriched from blood (not recorded which). Source of these receptors: a man aged 25-45 years who had recovered from COVID-19.

This sequence joins TRBV28 and TRBJ2-7; 9 bases line up with TRBD1. V shed 2 bases, J shed 6 bases, and the junction held 8 bases outside the gene matches. CDR3 size: 15 residues. Germline CDR1 and CDR2: MDHEN and SYDVKM. The CDR3 reads CASSLRQGGDSEQYF. In DNA form, the CDR3 reads TGTGCCAGCAGTTTAAGACAGGGGGGAGACTCCGAGCAGTACTTC.

This clone is a singleton in its sample. This rearrangement joins TRBV28 to TRBJ1-4; 9 bases align to TRBD1. CDR1 and CDR2 from the germline V gene are MDHEN and SYDVKM. Trimming at V came to 6 bases and at J to 8 bases, leaving 10 bases not matched to a gene. This CDR3 is 15 amino acids long. The CDR3 bases are TGTGCCAGCAGCCGAAACAGGGGGCGGGCCGAAAAACTGTTTTTT. Encoded protein: CASSRNRGRAEKLFF.

This chain connects TRBV28 to TRBJ2-4, with TRBD1 matching 10 bases. Trimming cost V 5 bases and J 9 bases; bases outside gene matches: 13. CDR3 length: 16 amino acids. Germline CDR1 MDHEN, CDR2 SYDVKM. The CDR3 loop is CASSTPGTGASGIQYF. CDR3 bases: TGTGCCAGCAGTACCCCTGGGACAGGGGCCTCGGGCATTCAGTACTTC.

This clone was seen only a few times. This chain links TRBV28 with TRBJ1-2; D is uncertain. V shed 10 bases and J shed 4 bases, with 19 bases lying between them. CDR3 length: 14 amino acids. Germline lookup yields CDR1 MDHEN and CDR2 SYDVKM. DNA of the CDR3: TGTGCCACCCATGGAGCGGAGGTAATCTATGGCTACACCTTC. Protein: CATHGAEVIYGYTF.

The rearrangement links TRBV5-1 to TRBJ2-7; 13 bases are shared with TRBD2. Germline CDR1 SGHRS, CDR2 YFSETQ. V gave up 4 bases and J gave up 1 base; unmatched junction bases: 11. CDR3 size: 18 residues. The CDR3 sequence is CASSPPTSGRAKSYEQYF. DNA for the CDR3: TGCGCCAGCAGCCCACCAACTAGCGGGAGGGCAAAGTCCTACGAGCAGTACTTC.

This clone was observed once. The genes are TRBV5-1 and TRBJ2-4; 9 bases match TRBD1. With 7 bases clipped from V and 9 bases from J, the junction kept 14 bases outside the gene matches. CDR1 and CDR2 from the germline V gene are SGHRS and YFSETQ. This CDR3 has 15 residues. As DNA, the CDR3 is TGCGCCAGCGGACCCGGGACAGGGTTGTTAGGCATTCAGTACTTC. Encoded protein: CASGPGTGLLGIQYF.

The V gene is TRBV7-6, the J gene TRBJ1-1; D is possibly TRBD1 (5 bases). The germline gives CDR1 SGHVS, CDR2 FNYEAQ. Trimming took off 3 bases at V and 2 bases at J, with 10 bases between the two ends. The CDR3 runs 14 residues. CDR3 region: CASSFPDTNTEAFF. CDR3 DNA: TGTGCCAGCAGCTTTCCGGACACAAACACTGAAGCTTTCTTT.

V gene TRBV7-8 combines with J gene TRBJ2-7; 10 bases match TRBD2. There are 14 residues in the CDR3. The germline V gene has CDR1 SGHVS and CDR2 FQNEAQ. Trimming removed 0 bases from V and 12 bases from J; junction bases left unmatched: 8. The CDR3 DNA sequence: TGTGCCAGCAGCTTAGCATCGCTAGCGGGAGTTCTGTACTTC. Its protein is CASSLASLAGVLYF.

This chain connects TRBV5-1 to TRBJ2-7; unclear D gene. CDR1 is SGHRS and CDR2 is YFSETQ in the germline V gene. Trimming took 0 bases from V and 4 from J, leaving 11 bases between them. The CDR3 loop spans 14 amino acids. The CDR3 nucleotides are TGCGCCAGCAGCTTGGACCGAGGCACTTACGAGCAGTACTTC. This sequence encodes CASSLDRGTYEQYF. The variable domain in full, with the rest retrieved from reference TRBV5-1 and TRBJ2-7, is KAGVTQTPRYLIKTRGQQVTLSCSPISGHRSVSWYQQTPGQGLQFLFEYFSETQRNKGNFPGRFSGRQFSNSRSEMNVSTLELGDSALYLCASSLDRGTYEQYFGPGTRLTVT.

J is TRBJ2-7 and V is TRBV11-2; 10 bases are shared with TRBD2. From germline, CDR1 is SGHAT and CDR2 FQNNGV. The V segment lost 6 bases and the J segment 4 bases; nucleotides outside the gene matches: 9. This CDR3 has 15 residues. The chain's CDR3 is CASRTVAGGGYEQYF. The CDR3 DNA is TGTGCCAGCAGGACCGTAGCGGGAGGAGGTTACGAGCAGTACTTC.

The chain combines TRBV19 with TRBJ2-7, with 10 nucleotides matching TRBD2. The CDR3 extends over 15 amino acids. Germline CDR1 and CDR2: LNHDA and SQIVND (reference sequence). V trimming: 6 bases; J trimming: 5 bases; junction bases outside the gene matches: 10. In DNA form, the CDR3 reads TGTGCCAGTAGCCCTCGGAGCGGGAGGGAAAACGAGCAGTACTTC. Amino acids: CASSPRSGRENEQYF.

In this sample, this clone turned up a few times. The rearrangement links TRBV28 to TRBJ1-2, with a possible D match to TRBD1 (5 bases). Germline loops: CDR1 MDHEN, CDR2 SYDVKM. V lost 10 bases, J lost 6 bases, and 18 bases lay in between. This CDR3 has 13 amino acids. CDR3 sequence reads: CATPGVGGNGYTF. The CDR3 bases are TGTGCCACCCCGGGGGTGGGAGGTAATGGCTACACCTTC.

The chain couples TRBV10-3 to TRBJ1-1; TRBD1 matches at 10 bases. With V trimmed by 3 bases and J by 7 bases, 5 bases remained unmatched. Per the germline V gene, CDR1 is ENHRY and CDR2 is SYGVKD. This CDR3 comprises 14 residues. Here the CDR3 DNA reads TGTGCCATCAGTGAACAGACAGGGGGCTATGAAGCTTTCTTT. Its translation is CAISEQTGGYEAFF.

The chain combines TRBV27 with TRBJ2-5, with 8 bases that match TRBD2. CDR1 is MNHEY, CDR2 SMNVEV, per germline (reference sequence). The CDR3 length is 15 residues. The V segment lost 5 bases and the J segment 5 bases; nucleotides outside the gene matches: 10. The CDR3 nucleotides are TGTGCCAGCAGTGGAACGGGACTAGTAGGTGAGACCCAGTACTTC. The encoded protein is CASSGTGLVGETQYF.

This sequence joins TRBV11-2 and TRBJ2-1; D may be TRBD2 (6 bases). CDR1 and CDR2 (germline): SGHAT, FQNNGV. Trimming cost V 8 bases and J 0 bases, with 14 bases left between them. The CDR3 runs 15 residues. The CDR3 DNA reads as TGTGCCAGCCGGGGGATTTCTCACTCCTACAATGAGCAGTTCTTC. Its protein is CASRGISHSYNEQFF. Together with reference TRBV11-2 and TRBJ2-1, the CDR3 gives the full variable domain: EAGVAQSPRYKIIEKRQSVAFWCNPISGHATLYWYQQILGQGPKLLIQFQNNGVVDDSQLPKDRFSAERLKGVDSTLKIQPAKLEDSAVYLCASRGISHSYNEQFFGPGTRLTVL.

The chain links TRBV28 to TRBJ2-1; TRBD1 aligns across 8 bases. The V gene end was trimmed by 6 bases and the J gene end by 2 bases; junction bases not matched to a gene: 6. The CDR3 consists of 15 residues. Germline CDR1 reads MDHEN; CDR2 reads SYDVKM. This CDR3 is CASRSPGGPYNEQFF. The CDR3 nucleotides are TGTGCCAGCAGGTCTCCAGGGGGCCCCTACAATGAGCAGTTCTTC.

CDR3 in DNA: TGTGCCAGCAGTCGAGGGCCGAATCAGCCCCAGCATTTT. The encoded protein is CASSRGPNQPQHF. The chain couples TRBV12-3 or TRBV12-4 to TRBJ1-5; D is unresolved. V gave up 5 bases and J gave up 4 bases, with 9 bases separating them. CDR3 size: 13 residues.

The chain is built from TRBV7-2 and TRBJ2-1; D gene ambiguous. Trimming took 5 bases from V and 6 from J, leaving 8 bases between them. CDR1 and CDR2 from the germline V gene are SGHTA and FQGNSA. The CDR3 sequence is 12 residues long. The CDR3 DNA is TGTGCCAGCAGCCCCCCTTCCAATGAGCAGTTCTTC. Protein product: CASSPPSNEQFF.

The V and J genes are TRBV11-2 and TRBJ2-5; D possibly corresponds to TRBD2 (6 bases). The CDR3 runs 13 residues. The V gene's germline CDR1 is SGHAT and CDR2 FQNNGV. Deletions cut 1 base from V and 5 bases from J, with 8 bases between. This chain's CDR3 is CASSLVGGETQYF. In nucleotides, the CDR3 is TGTGCCAGCAGCTTAGTCGGAGGGGAGACCCAGTACTTC.

The CDR3 DNA reads TGTGCCAGCAGCACCGGGACAGGGGGCGCCGAGCAGTACTTC. As protein: CASSTGTGGAEQYF. The chain has TRBV11-3 and TRBJ2-7, with TRBD1 identical over 12 bases. With 5 bases clipped from V and 6 bases from J, the junction kept 5 bases outside the gene matches. The germline gives CDR1 SGHNT, CDR2 YENEEA. This CDR3 spans 14 amino acids.

The chain employs TRBV5-1 and TRBJ2-3; 9 nucleotides line up with TRBD1. V lost 1 base, J lost 11 bases, and 14 bases stayed unmatched. CDR3 length: 16 amino acids. Germline CDR1 and CDR2: SGHRS and YFSETQ. CDR3 amino acids: CASSLSSGTGSLRQYF. The DNA for the CDR3 is TGCGCCAGCAGCTTGTCGTCCGGGACAGGGAGTTTAAGGCAGTATTTT.

The CDR3 DNA reads TGTGCCAGCAGTGATACCGACAGGAGCTCCTACAATGAGCAGTTCTTC. Translated: CASSDTDRSSYNEQFF. The J gene is TRBJ2-1, the V gene TRBV2, with a possible D match to TRBD1 (6 bases). Per the germline V gene, CDR1 is SNHLY and CDR2 is FYNNEI. CDR3 size: 16 residues. V was shortened by 3 bases and J by 0 bases, with 12 bases between the two germline ends.

The chain recombines TRBV3-1 (or the pseudogene TRBV3-2) with TRBJ1-2; D is perhaps TRBD1 (5 bases). From germline, CDR1 is LGHDT and CDR2 YNNKEL (reference sequence). V lost 0 bases and J lost 11, with 19 bases in between. The CDR3 has 15 amino acids. The CDR3 protein is CASSQDRPGGEDYTF. The CDR3 nucleotides read TGTGCCAGCAGCCAAGACCGCCCGGGAGGGGAGGATTACACCTTC.